Listed below are T cell receptor beta chains from one sample, sequenced in a study of blood T cell repertoires in COVID-19. Method: immunoSEQ multiplex PCR; TCRdb's copy keeps in-frame clones and lacks some. The sample shows tens of thousands of clones, around 89% of them seen only once. The sequenced material came from peripheral blood. These receptors all come from a man aged 45 to 65 with active COVID-19. The CDR3 runs from the conserved cysteine through the conserved F or W. D genes are given only for firm matches. Size is stated for part of the rows, as once, few or many counts, or as a class when the clone is expanded.

d_gene	v_gene	j_gene	len	abundance	CDR3nt	CDR3aa
-	TRBV7-9	TRBJ1-6	13	-	TGTGCCAGCAGCTTATCCCCGGATTCACCCCTCCACTTT	CASSLSPDSPLHF
-	TRBV27	TRBJ1-5	15	few	TGTGCCAGCAGACCGTTGGGGGCGGGCAATCAGCCCCAGCATTTT	CASRPLGAGNQPQHF
-	TRBV27	TRBJ2-4	19	once	TGTGCCAGCAGTCCAAAAATCCTTGAACAGGTCTCAGCCAAAAACATTCAGTACTTC	CASSPKILEQVSAKNIQYF
-	TRBV29-1	TRBJ2-2	12	-	TGCAGCGGGGACTCTAACACCGGGGAGCTGTTTTTT	CSGDSNTGELFF
-	TRBV19	TRBJ2-1	16	few	TGTGCCAGTAGCGTGGAGGGGATACCCTGGGGCAATGAGCAGTTCTTC	CASSVEGIPWGNEQFF
-	TRBV7-9	TRBJ1-1	12	-	TGTGCCAGCAGCATACAGAACACTGAAGCTTTCTTT	CASSIQNTEAFF
-	TRBV2	TRBJ2-7	12	-	TGTGCCAGCAGTGACAGAACCAAAGAGCAGTACTTC	CASSDRTKEQYF
TRBD1	TRBV10-3	TRBJ2-7	14	-	TGTGCCATCAGCTCCGGGACAGGGGGCTACGAGCAGTACTTC	CAISSGTGGYEQYF
-	TRBV6-6	TRBJ1-3	15	-	TGTGCCAGCAGTTTATCACAGGAGCCAGGAAACACCATATATTTT	CASSLSQEPGNTIYF
-	TRBV10-3	TRBJ1-2	15	-	TGTGCCATCAGCTCCACGCAGGCGATTAACTATGGCTACACCTTC	CAISSTQAINYGYTF
-	TRBV5-6	TRBJ2-7	12	-	TGTGCCAGCAGCTTGGTCGGACATGAGCAGTACTTC	CASSLVGHEQYF
-	TRBV7-3	TRBJ1-1	13	-	TGTGCCAGCAGCGCCACACAGAACACTGAAGCTTTCTTT	CASSATQNTEAFF
TRBD1	TRBV4-1	TRBJ2-6	18	-	TGCGCCAGCAGCCAAGGGGACAGCCTAGGGGCTGGGGCCAACGTCCTGACTTTC	CASSQGDSLGAGANVLTF
-	TRBV5-1	TRBJ2-6	17	-	TGCGCCAGCAGCTTGGCCCCAGGCTCCTCTGGGGCCAACGTCCTGACTTTC	CASSLAPGSSGANVLTF
TRBD2	TRBV5-6	TRBJ2-2	17	-	TGTGCCAGCAGCTTTTTACTAGCGCCCGCGAACACCGGGGAGCTGTTTTTT	CASSFLLAPANTGELFF
-	TRBV18	TRBJ2-1	13	-	TGTGCCAGCTCACCACTGGACACCGGTGAGCAGTTCTTC	CASSPLDTGEQFF
TRBD1	TRBV4-1	TRBJ1-2	15	-	TGCGCCAGCAGCCAAGACCCGGGGAGACAGGGTGGCTACACCTTC	CASSQDPGRQGGYTF
TRBD1	TRBV19	TRBJ1-1	18	-	TGTGCCAGTAGTCCCCGTCTTTGGGGACAGGGGGTAAACACTGAAGCTTTCTTT	CASSPRLWGQGVNTEAFF
-	TRBV5-6	TRBJ1-5	14	-	TGTGCCAGCACGGGGTTTGGAGGCAATCAGCCCCAGCATTTT	CASTGFGGNQPQHF
TRBD1	TRBV10-3	TRBJ1-5	15	few	TGTGCCATCAGTGCCGGACAGGGGGGCGGTCAGCCCCAGCATTTT	CAISAGQGGGQPQHF
-	TRBV30	TRBJ1-5	14	-	TGTGCCTGGAGTTCAGGACAGCTAAATCAGCCCCAGCATTTT	CAWSSGQLNQPQHF
-	TRBV29-1	TRBJ1-1	14	-	TGCAGCGCAATTGAGTCGCAGGGTGCCTTTGGAGCTTTCTTT	CSAIESQGAFGAFF
-	TRBV12-3/TRBV12-4	TRBJ1-2	12	-	TGTGCCAGCAGTTTAACGCGGCGGGGCTACACCTTC	CASSLTRRGYTF
-	TRBV27	TRBJ1-5	15	-	TGTGCCAGCAGGGCTTTCGGGGAGATCAATCAGCCCCAGCATTTT	CASRAFGEINQPQHF
-	TRBV7-2	TRBJ1-4	14	-	TGTGCCAGCAGCTTAAGGGGTTGGGGTGAAAAACTGTTTTTT	CASSLRGWGEKLFF
-	TRBV28	TRBJ1-2	14	once	TGTGCCAGCAGTTTATTCGGCGGAAACTATGGCTACACCTTC	CASSLFGGNYGYTF
TRBD2	TRBV27	TRBJ2-3	15	-	TGTGCCAGCAGTTTATCGGGACTAGCTCAAGTTACGCAGTATTTT	CASSLSGLAQVTQYF
-	TRBV5-1	TRBJ2-7	11	-	TGCGCCAGCAGCGAGAATTACGAGCAGTACTTC	CASSENYEQYF